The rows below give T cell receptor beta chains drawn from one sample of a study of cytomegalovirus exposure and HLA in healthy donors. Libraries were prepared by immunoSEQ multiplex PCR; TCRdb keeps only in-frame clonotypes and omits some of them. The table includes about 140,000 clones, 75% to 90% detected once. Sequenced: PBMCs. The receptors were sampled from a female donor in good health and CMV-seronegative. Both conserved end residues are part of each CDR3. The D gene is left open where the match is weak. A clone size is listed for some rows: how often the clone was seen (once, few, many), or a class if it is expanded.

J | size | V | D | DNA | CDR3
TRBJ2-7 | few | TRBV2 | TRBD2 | TGTGCCAGCACAGAGCGGGGGCGCAGGTACGAGCAGTACTTC | CASTERGRRYEQYF
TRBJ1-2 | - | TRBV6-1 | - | TGTGCCAGCAGCGAACTGGGGGCTGACTATGGCTACACCTTC | CASSELGADYGYTF
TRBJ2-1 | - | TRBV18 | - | TGTGCCAGCTCGGCCGGGAGCTACAATGAGCAGTTCTTC | CASSAGSYNEQFF
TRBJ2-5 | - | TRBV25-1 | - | TGTGCCAGCAGTGAATACCGGAGAGGGGAGACCCAGTACTTC | CASSEYRRGETQYF
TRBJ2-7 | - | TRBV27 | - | TGTGCCAGCAGTTCTACAGGGGAGCAGTACTTC | CASSSTGEQYF
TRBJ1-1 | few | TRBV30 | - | TGTGCCTGGAGTAAGGAGGGTTTGAACACTGAAGCTTTCTTT | CAWSKEGLNTEAFF
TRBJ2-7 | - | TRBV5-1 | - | TGCGCCAGCAGCTTGGAGGGGTTAGCCTCCTACGAGCAGTACTTC | CASSLEGLASYEQYF
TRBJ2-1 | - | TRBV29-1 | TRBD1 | TGCAGCGTTGAGGGACAGGGGGACCCTCTTCGAAATGAGCAGTTCTTC | CSVEGQGDPLRNEQFF
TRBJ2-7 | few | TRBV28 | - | TGTGCCAGCAGCCCCGAGGGGGTCGACGAGCAGTACTTC | CASSPEGVDEQYF
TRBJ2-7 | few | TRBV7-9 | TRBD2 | TGTGCCAGCAGCTTAGAGGGAGGGCCCTACGAGCAGTACTTC | CASSLEGGPYEQYF
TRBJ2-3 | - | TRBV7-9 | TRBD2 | TGTGCCAGCAGCTTAGTGCGGGAGGCTCGACCCGGCACAGATACGCAGTATTTT | CASSLVREARPGTDTQYF
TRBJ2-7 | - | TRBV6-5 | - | TGTGCCAGCAGTTACTCGGACGAGGGCTACGAGCAGTACTTC | CASSYSDEGYEQYF
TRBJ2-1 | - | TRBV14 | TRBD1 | TGTGCCAGCAGCCAAGGGGGGACAGGCAATCGGTTCTTC | CASSQGGTGNRFF
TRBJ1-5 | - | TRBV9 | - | TGTGCCAGCAGCCCCTCCGGAGCGGGGTATGACAATCAGCCCCAGCATTTT | CASSPSGAGYDNQPQHF
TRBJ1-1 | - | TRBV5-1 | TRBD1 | TGCGCCAGCAGCTGGGCCGGGACAGGGGGAACTGAAGCTTTCTTT | CASSWAGTGGTEAFF
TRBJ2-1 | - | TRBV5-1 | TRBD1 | TGCGCCAGCAGCTTGGTACAGGGGGCAAGGAATGAGCAGTTCTTC | CASSLVQGARNEQFF
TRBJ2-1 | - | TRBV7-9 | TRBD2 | TGTGCCAGCAGCCAGGGGGTTAGCGGGAGGGCCGATAATGAGCAGTTCTTC | CASSQGVSGRADNEQFF
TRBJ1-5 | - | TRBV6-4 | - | TGTGCCAGCAGCCAGGATAGCAATCAGCCCCAGCATTTT | CASSQDSNQPQHF
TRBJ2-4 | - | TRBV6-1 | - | TGTGCCAGCAGCATCGACAGATTAGCCAAAAACATTCAGTACTTC | CASSIDRLAKNIQYF
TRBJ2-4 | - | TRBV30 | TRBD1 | TGTGCCTGGGGGACAGGGGGCGGTGGCAAAAACATTCAGTACTTC | CAWGTGGGGKNIQYF
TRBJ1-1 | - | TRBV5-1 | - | TGCGCCAGCAGCCTCGGGGGGAAGGCTGAAGCTTTCTTT | CASSLGGKAEAFF
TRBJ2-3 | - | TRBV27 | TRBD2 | TGTGCCAGCAGTTTACGGGACGGGAGGGGCACAGATACGCAGTATTTT | CASSLRDGRGTDTQYF
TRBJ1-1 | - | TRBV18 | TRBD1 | TGTGCCAGCTCCCCCGGGACAGGGTCGGACACTGAAGCTTTCTTT | CASSPGTGSDTEAFF
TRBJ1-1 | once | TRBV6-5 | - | TGTGCCAGCAGTTACTCAGGGGGACGGGATGAAGCTTTCTTT | CASSYSGGRDEAFF
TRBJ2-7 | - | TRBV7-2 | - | TGTGCCAGCAGCAAGACAGCCTCCTACGAGCAGTACTTC | CASSKTASYEQYF
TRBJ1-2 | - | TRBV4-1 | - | TGCGCCAGCAGCCAAGACGAAACAGGGAACTATGGCTACACCTTC | CASSQDETGNYGYTF
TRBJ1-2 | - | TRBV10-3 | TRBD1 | TGTGCCATCAGTGACCTCCCCTCCACAGTGGGACAGGGCCCCTATGGCTACACCTTC | CAISDLPSTVGQGPYGYTF
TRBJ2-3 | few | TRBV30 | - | TGTGCCTGGAGTGTAATCACAGGGATGGATACGCAGTATTTT | CAWSVITGMDTQYF
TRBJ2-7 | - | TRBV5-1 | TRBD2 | TGCGCCAGCAGCCCCCAGCGGGAGTACGAGCAGTACTTC | CASSPQREYEQYF
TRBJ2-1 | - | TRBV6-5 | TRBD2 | TGTGCCAGCAGACCCGGACTAGCGCTTTACAATGAGCAGTTCTTC | CASRPGLALYNEQFF
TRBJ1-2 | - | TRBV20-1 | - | TGCAGTTATGGACAAAACTATGGCTACACCTTC | CSYGQNYGYTF
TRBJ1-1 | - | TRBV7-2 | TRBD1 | TGTGCCAGCAGCTCTACAGGGGCCATGGGGGAAACTTTCTTT | CASSSTGAMGETFF
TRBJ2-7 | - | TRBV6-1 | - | TGTGCCGGGGGACTGGACTACGAGCAGTACTTC | CAGGLDYEQYF
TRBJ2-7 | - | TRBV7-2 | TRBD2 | TGTGCCAGCAGCTCGACTAGCGGCTCATACGAGCAGTACTTC | CASSSTSGSYEQYF
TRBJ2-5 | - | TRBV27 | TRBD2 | TGTGCCAGCACCGGACTAGTGGGGGAGACCCAGTACTTC | CASTGLVGETQYF
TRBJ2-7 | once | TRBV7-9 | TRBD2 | TGTGCCAGCAGCGCCGGGACTAGCCCCTACGAGCAGTACTTC | CASSAGTSPYEQYF
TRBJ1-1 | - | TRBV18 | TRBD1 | TGTGCCAGCTCACCACAGACACAGGGGTACACTGAAGCTTTCTTT | CASSPQTQGYTEAFF
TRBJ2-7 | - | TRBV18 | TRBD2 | TGTGCCAGCTCACCGGGGAGCGGGAGACCTTCCTACGAGCAGTACTTC | CASSPGSGRPSYEQYF
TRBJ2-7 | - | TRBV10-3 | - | TGTGCCATCAGTGAGCCGACTGAGGATGGACAGTTGGACCTCTACGAGCAGTACTTC | CAISEPTEDGQLDLYEQYF
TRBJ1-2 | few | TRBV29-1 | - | TGCAGCGTAGGGAGAAGACAGGCCTTCAACTATGGCTACACCTTC | CSVGRRQAFNYGYTF
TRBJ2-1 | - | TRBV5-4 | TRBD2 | TGTGCCACCTGGGGTGAGAGCGGGAGTCTGGACAATGAGCAGTTCTTC | CATWGESGSLDNEQFF
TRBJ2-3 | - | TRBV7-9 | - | TGTGCCAGCAGCCCGAAGACAGGTGGGGTCACAGATACGCAGTATTTT | CASSPKTGGVTDTQYF
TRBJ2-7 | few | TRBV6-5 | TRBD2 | TGTGCCAGCAGTTACGGGGACTACGCTAGAGACGAGCAGTACTTC | CASSYGDYARDEQYF
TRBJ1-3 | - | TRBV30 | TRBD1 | TGTGCCTCGGAATCAACAGGGGCTGGAAACACCATATATTTT | CASESTGAGNTIYF
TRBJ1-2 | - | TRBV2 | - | TGTGCCAGCAGTTACCGGCAGGAAGATGGCTACACCTTC | CASSYRQEDGYTF
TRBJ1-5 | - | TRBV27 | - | TGTGCCAGCAGTTCGGGACTGAGAAGCCCCCAGCATTTT | CASSSGLRSPQHF
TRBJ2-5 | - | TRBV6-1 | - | TGTGCCAGCAGTGAGAGTGAGACCCAGTACTTC | CASSESETQYF
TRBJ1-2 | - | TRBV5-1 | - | TGCGCCAGCAGCTTGGAGGGGGACGGCTACACCTTC | CASSLEGDGYTF
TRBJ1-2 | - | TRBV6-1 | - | TGTGCCAGCAGCCTAGCAGGCTATGGCTACACCTTC | CASSLAGYGYTF
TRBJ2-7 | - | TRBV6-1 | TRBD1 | TGTGCCAGCAGTGAACCCCGACAGGGGACTTACGAGCAGTACTTC | CASSEPRQGTYEQYF
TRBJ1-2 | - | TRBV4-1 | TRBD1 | TGCGCCAGCAGCCAAGCCCCAGGGGGTAACTATGGCTACACCTTC | CASSQAPGGNYGYTF
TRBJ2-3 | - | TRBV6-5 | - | TGTGCCAGCAGTTACTCGCAGGGGTTCGGCACAGATACGCAGTATTTT | CASSYSQGFGTDTQYF
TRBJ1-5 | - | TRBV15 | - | TGTGCCACCAGCAAAAGCGGGAATAGCAATCAGCCCCAGCATTTT | CATSKSGNSNQPQHF
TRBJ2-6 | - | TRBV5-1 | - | TGCGCCAGCAGCAACCGGGACAACTACTCTGGGGCCAACGTCCTGACTTTC | CASSNRDNYSGANVLTF
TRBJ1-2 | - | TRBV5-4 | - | TGTGCCAGCAGCTTGAATTCTGGGGCAGACTATGGCTACACCTTC | CASSLNSGADYGYTF